The clone carrying this T cell receptor beta chain appeared a few times. These data are taken from a study of T cell repertoires in cytomegalovirus infection. The wider study: Shared public TCR beta signatures pointed to both CMV infection and a matching HLA type.

This CDR3 has 15 residues. V was clipped by 5 bases and J by 8 bases, with 19 bases between them. TCRdb reprocessed the reads via MiXCR and lists one record per CDR3 protein. The sample contains roughly 250,000 distinct CDR3 sequences, over 20% of which appear only once. Sample: CD8+ T cells from PBMCs. The chain combines TRBV12-3 or TRBV12-4 with TRBJ2-1; D not certain. The clonotype was recovered from a human donor in good health (CMV status not recorded). Some clones in this sample may be carry-over from other donors' samples. The CDR3 DNA is TGTGCCAGCAGTCCCGGACGGACGGACCGGGATGAGCAGTTCTTC. Translating it yields CASSPGRTDRDEQFF.